The following is a T cell receptor (beta chain) sequence with its context. The antigen is not known. A junction end diverges from the germline sequence, so it may reflect a read error. Investigators profiled TCR beta VDJ and CDR3 from genomic DNA template. TCRdb independently ran MiXCR on the reads; one entry per CDR3 protein. The table lists a few hundred thousand distinct CDR3 sequences, around 63% of them singletons. This sample is part of a study of CD8+CD57+ T cells in acquired aplastic anemia. Study-level information: 3.2 ug was the average amount of DNA from sorted CD4+ and CD8+ cells. The study obtained 11 million or so reads on average for CD4+ cells from healthy donors. Study results and caveats: It was found that fewer than 35 CD8+ CDR3 sequences were shared between patients and controls.

In germline, CDR1 is MNHEY, CDR2 SVGAGI. The CDR3 is 11 amino acids. The gene calls are TRBV6-5 and TRBJ2-5, with 9 bases lining up with TRBD1. The receptor comes from a human donor in good health. The sample comprised sorted CD4+, CD8+, or CD8+CD57+ T cells (not recorded which) from PBMCs. CDR3 residues: CASSTGTGISF. CDR3 nucleotides: TGTGCCAGCAGTACCGGGACAGGGATTTCATTC.